The rows below give T cell receptor beta chains drawn from one sample of a study of vaccination and CD4 T cells after COVID-19. These receptors are not linked to any known antigen. TCRdb analysed the PCR reads with MiXCR anew, one entry per CDR3 protein. Counted here are thousands of distinct CDR3 sequences, more than 60% occurring once; the ten biggest clones make up about two fifths. Sequencing was done on a sample of CD4+ T cells from blood, cultured in vitro. The source of these receptors is a human donor who had recovered from COVID-19. CDR3s include the opening cysteine and the closing phenylalanine or tryptophan. Each record gives: J gene, V gene, D gene, clone size, CDR3 protein, CDR3 DNA. D genes are given only for firm matches. The size of a clone is reported for some rows only, either as once, few or many, or as a class for expanded clones.

TRBJ1-1 | TRBV27 | - | - | CASSSRQSTEAFF | TGTGCCAGCAGTTCCCGACAGAGCACTGAAGCTTTCTTT
TRBJ2-7 | TRBV24-1 | - | - | CATSEGGPRNEQYF | TGTGCCACCAGTGAGGGGGGGCCAAGGAACGAGCAGTACTTC
TRBJ1-2 | TRBV20-1 | - | - | CSAKTLANPRANYGYTF | TGCAGTGCTAAGACACTTGCCAACCCAAGGGCTAACTATGGCTACACCTTC
TRBJ2-5 | TRBV20-1 | TRBD1 | - | CSAGQGGETQYF | TGCAGTGCTGGACAGGGAGGAGAGACCCAGTACTTC
TRBJ1-2 | TRBV20-1 | - | - | CSATGGGYTF | TGCAGTGCTACTGGGGGCGGCTACACCTTC
TRBJ2-2 | TRBV7-9 | - | - | CASSLAALGGAGELFF | TGTGCCAGCAGCTTAGCGGCGCTAGGGGGGGCCGGGGAGCTGTTTTTT
TRBJ1-2 | TRBV20-1 | TRBD1 | - | CSARDHKQGYGYTF | TGCAGTGCTAGAGATCATAAACAGGGGTATGGCTACACCTTC
TRBJ1-2 | TRBV6-5 | TRBD1 | few | CASSYSRQGLGGYTF | TGTGCCAGCAGTTACTCCCGACAGGGGTTAGGTGGCTACACCTTC
TRBJ1-2 | TRBV6-4 | - | - | CASSPGQGHYGYTF | TGTGCCAGCAGCCCGGGGCAGGGTCACTATGGCTACACCTTC
TRBJ2-2 | TRBV21-1 | - | - | CASSKAFSLLTDSTGELFF | TGTGCCAGCAGCAAAGCGTTCTCTTTGTTAACGGACAGCACCGGGGAGCTGTTTTTT
TRBJ2-3 | TRBV6-1 | TRBD2 | - | CASTYPPSGGDQDTQYF | TGTGCCAGCACCTATCCGCCTAGCGGGGGGGATCAAGATACGCAGTATTTT
TRBJ2-1 | TRBV20-1 | TRBD2 | - | CSLAGVTNEQFF | TGCAGTCTAGCGGGAGTTACCAATGAGCAGTTCTTC
TRBJ2-7 | TRBV20-1 | - | - | CSAILPARAYEQYF | TGCAGTGCTATTCTTCCCGCTAGGGCCTACGAGCAGTACTTC
TRBJ1-6 | TRBV27 | - | few | CASSLRGDSPLHF | TGTGCCAGCAGTTTAAGAGGGGATTCACCCCTCCACTTT
TRBJ2-5 | TRBV25-1 | TRBD1 | - | CASSSGTGGAETQYF | TGTGCCAGCAGTTCTGGGACAGGGGGCGCGGAGACCCAGTACTTC
TRBJ2-2 | TRBV20-1 | - | - | CSARETGTGELFF | TGCAGTGCTAGGGAAACTGGCACCGGGGAGCTGTTTTTT
TRBJ1-2 | TRBV5-6 | - | - | CASSLGRDYGYTF | TGTGCCAGCAGCTTGGGCCGAGACTATGGCTACACCTTC
TRBJ1-6 | TRBV12-3/TRBV12-4 | - | - | CASSLQGPNSPLHF | TGTGCCAGCAGTTTGCAGGGGCCAAATTCACCCCTCCACTTT
TRBJ1-5 | TRBV30 | TRBD1 | - | CAWTEGTANQPQHF | TGTGCCTGGACCGAAGGGACAGCAAATCAGCCCCAGCATTTT
TRBJ2-7 | TRBV28 | - | - | CASSSGFSLYEQYF | TGTGCCAGCAGTTCGGGGTTTTCCCTCTACGAGCAGTACTTC
TRBJ1-6 | TRBV19 | - | - | CASSQRAGSLNSPLHF | TGTGCCAGTAGTCAGCGCGCAGGGTCTCTTAATTCACCCCTCCACTTT
TRBJ2-7 | TRBV20-1 | - | - | CSVVERAYEQYF | TGCAGCGTAGTGGAGAGAGCCTACGAGCAGTACTTC
TRBJ2-2 | TRBV20-1 | - | - | CSARGRHSRYGTGELFF | TGCAGTGCTAGAGGGCGACACTCCAGATACGGCACTGGGGAGCTGTTTTTT